The 16 T cell receptor beta chains below were found in one sample sequenced in a study of blood T cell repertoires in COVID-19. Repertoires were generated with immunoSEQ multiplex PCR, while TCRdb's copy carries only in-frame clones and drops some. The table lists 300,000 to 500,000 clones, 88% of them singletons. The sample consisted of PBMCs or T cells enriched from blood (not recorded which). The receptors shown here come from a woman aged 25 to 39 with acute COVID-19.

The chain combines TRBV12-5 with TRBJ1-2, with D uncertain. Trimming cost V 4 bases and J 3 bases, with 27 bases left between them. This CDR3 is built from 19 residues. In germline, CDR1 is LGHNT, CDR2 FRNRAP. The CDR3 loop is CASGSPPLYKETQYYGYTF. In DNA, the CDR3 is TGTGCTAGTGGTTCCCCCCCCCTATATAAGGAGACCCAATACTATGGCTACACCTTC.

The chain couples TRBV28 to TRBJ2-3, with a tentative D call TRBD2 (5 bases). The CDR3 runs to 15 residues. Trimming pared 3 bases from V and 1 base from J, leaving 11 bases between. Germline CDR1 is MDHEN and CDR2 is SYDVKM. CDR3 sequence (DNA): TGTGCCAGCAGTTTCGGGAATTTCGGCACAGATACGCAGTATTTT. Translating it yields CASSFGNFGTDTQYF.

This chain uses TRBV27 with TRBJ1-2; D remains unclear. V was clipped by 2 bases and J by 8 bases, with 15 bases between them. CDR1 is MNHEY and CDR2 is SMNVEV in the germline V gene (reference sequence). The CDR3 runs to 14 residues. CDR3 in amino acids: CASSLRYQVGGYTF. The CDR3 DNA reads TGTGCCAGCAGTTTAAGGTACCAGGTGGGCGGCTACACCTTC.

The chain carries TRBV19 and TRBJ1-2; D unclear. CDR1 and CDR2 from the germline V gene are LNHDA and SQIVND (reference sequence). This CDR3 region has 13 residues. V lost 3 bases and J 5 bases, leaving 10 bases between the germline ends. The CDR3 coding sequence is TGTGCCAGTAGTATTCCAGGCATTTATGGCTACACCTTC. Its protein is CASSIPGIYGYTF.

The table lists this clone with a few counts. The rearrangement joins TRBV24-1 to TRBJ2-3; 10 nucleotides align to TRBD2. The CDR3 has 15 residues. V shed 6 bases and J 2 bases; nucleotides not matched to a gene: 4. Germline lookup yields CDR1 KGHDR and CDR2 SFDVKD. The chain's CDR3 is CATSTSGEHTDTQYF. The CDR3 DNA is TGTGCCACCAGTACTAGCGGGGAACACACAGATACGCAGTATTTT.

This clone was observed a few times. The V gene is TRBV13, the J gene TRBJ1-1; possibly TRBD1 for D (5 bases). Germline V gene data show CDR1 as PRHDT and CDR2 as FYEKMQ (reference sequence). The V end was cut by 8 bases, the J end by 6 bases, with 16 bases between. The CDR3 runs to 13 residues. The CDR3 here is CASLNGGFSEAFF. As DNA, the CDR3 is TGTGCCAGCCTAAACGGGGGGTTCTCTGAAGCTTTCTTT.

The V and J genes are TRBV5-1 and TRBJ2-4; TRBD1 aligns across 10 bases. The ends lost 8 bases at V and 1 base at J; junction bases unmatched: 21. The CDR3 is made up of 20 amino acids. The germline V gene encodes CDR1 SGHRS and CDR2 YFSETQ. The chain's CDR3 is CARPPTRDRGDGRAKNIQYF. The CDR3 nucleotides read TGCGCCAGACCTCCCACGCGGGACAGGGGTGATGGGAGGGCCAAAAACATTCAGTACTTC.

The gene calls are TRBV6-5 and TRBJ1-2, with TRBD1 matching 9 bases. CDR1 and CDR2 from the germline V gene are MNHEY and SVGAGI. J gave up 2 bases and V 10 bases, and 11 bases lay outside the gene matches. The CDR3 loop spans 15 amino acids. Written as DNA, the CDR3 is TGTGCCATCGACAGGGGGAACGGACGGAACTATGGCTACACCTTC. As protein: CAIDRGNGRNYGYTF.

On this clone: The same CDR3 can be traced to other DNA sequences in this sample. In DNA, the CDR3 is TGTGCCAGCTCACCACGGACAGGGGGGGATGGCTACACCTTC. Translation gives CASSPRTGGDGYTF. The rearrangement joins TRBV18 to TRBJ1-2, with 10 bases identical to TRBD1. Germline lookup yields CDR1 KGHSH and CDR2 LQKENI. The CDR3 has 14 amino acids. The ends lost 1 base at V and 6 bases at J; junction bases unmatched: 2.

This clone came up a few times. The genes are TRBV15 and TRBJ1-6; TRBD1 is a possible D gene (6 bases). This CDR3 is built from 14 residues. The germline V gene has CDR1 LNHNV and CDR2 YYDKDF (reference sequence). V was shortened by 4 bases and J by 4 bases, with 8 bases between the two germline ends. CDR3: CATSIGQYNSPLHF. The CDR3 nucleotides are TGTGCCACCAGCATCGGACAGTATAATTCACCCCTCCACTTT.

This clone has just one count. V gene TRBV15 combines with J gene TRBJ2-1; the match to TRBD1 covers 11 bases. Germline V gene lookup returns CDR1 LNHNV and CDR2 YYDKDF (reference sequence). The J segment lost 9 bases and the V segment lost 1 base, leaving 2 bases of the junction unmatched. This CDR3 contains 14 residues. The CDR3 bases are TGTGCCACCAGCAGAGGGACAGGGGGCGTTGAGCAGTTCTTC. Protein product: CATSRGTGGVEQFF.

Here the CDR3 DNA reads TGTGCCATCAGTGATAGCTCCTACAATGAGCAGTTCTTC. Translated: CAISDSSYNEQFF. V usage is TRBV10-3 and J usage is TRBJ2-1; D is uncertain. Germline V CDR1 and CDR2: ENHRY, SYGVKD. The CDR3 has 13 amino acids. Deletions cut 3 bases from V and 0 bases from J, with 3 bases between.

The J gene is TRBJ1-2, the V gene TRBV4-1; TRBD1 matches 9 bases. Germline trimming cut 5 bases from V and 6 bases from J; bases unmatched to any gene: 7. The CDR3 has 14 residues. The germline gives CDR1 MGHRA, CDR2 YSYEKL. Written as DNA, the CDR3 is TGCGCCAGCAGCTCCCCCGGGACAGGGAATGGCTACACCTTC. This sequence encodes CASSSPGTGNGYTF.

The chain carries TRBV29-1 and TRBJ1-2; 10 bases fit TRBD1. The CDR3 sequence is 17 residues long. V was clipped by 0 bases and J by 0 bases; unmatched bases: 7. Germline-derived CDR1 and CDR2 are SQVTM and ANQGSEA. This CDR3 is CSVEDLDRGYSNYGYTF. The CDR3 region has the DNA TGCAGCGTTGAAGATCTGGACAGGGGGTACTCTAACTATGGCTACACCTTC.

This chain uses TRBV7-9 with TRBJ2-3; TRBD1 agrees at 11 bases. The germline V gene encodes CDR1 SEHNR and CDR2 FQNEAQ (reference sequence). J gave up 3 bases and V 5 bases, and 1 base lay outside the gene matches. This CDR3 spans 14 amino acids. CDR3: CASSGTGGTDTQYF. The CDR3 nucleotides are TGTGCCAGCAGCGGGACAGGGGGTACAGATACGCAGTATTTT.

This chain uses TRBV15 with TRBJ2-6, with D perhaps TRBD1 (6 bases). There are 19 residues in the CDR3. Germline values: CDR1 LNHNV, CDR2 YYDKDF (reference sequence). The V gene lost 3 bases and the J gene lost 1 base, with 19 bases spanning the gap. The CDR3 reads CATSSAQGRKTSGANVLTF. CDR3 nucleotide sequence: TGTGCCACCAGCAGCGCACAGGGCAGGAAGACTTCTGGGGCCAACGTCCTGACTTTC.